The T cell receptor beta chain described here comes from a study of blood T cell repertoires in COVID-19 (dated by TCRdb to the early 2020s). Concerning the study at large: Collaborator samples came from the United States, Italy and Spain and covered acute and convalescent phases of COVID-19. The prospective study material was composed of cDNA or gDNA derived from T cells, B-cell-depleted T cells, or PBMCs. Subjects who had been exposed to COVID-19, were actively infected with it, or had recovered from it provided the deeply sampled blood TCRbeta repertoires that made up the dataset. The repertoires were made available in a free public database intended to serve as a resource for research on the immune response to SARS-CoV-2. The samples were drawn from two sources: the first 160 participants of the ongoing ImmuneRACE study, and 1,000 to 1,500 subjects contributed by 6 global collaborators. The sample metadata nearly always contained a de-identified subject ID, COVID-19 status, age in years and sex. Where HLA class I and class II types were available, the types were taken from metadata supplied by the sample provider, not from assay-based typing. The investigation overall reported the following: The amount of clinical and demographic metadata varied by source and participant and was provided uncurated.

This clone occurred once. The target of this receptor is not known. No base qualities exist here, and no much larger clone lies one base off it. The V and J ends are trimmed by 2 bases and 1 base, leaving 5 bases between them. Counted from cysteine to phenylalanine, this CDR3 has 14 amino acids. The kept DNA is CDR3 alone, 42 bases in frame from the first base. CDR1 SGHTA and CDR2 FQGTGA were looked up in the germline V gene. TCRbeta CDR3 regions were amplified from genomic DNA using the immunoSEQ Assay, a bias-controlled multiplex PCR. The published analysis was carried out like this. Within the assay, amplification of reference gene primers was used to estimate how many nucleated cells each sample contained. To quantify the absolute abundance of each unique TCRbeta CDR3 rearrangement, sequence reads were collapsed and filtered. For each sample, productive Simpson clonality was calculated as the square root of Simpson's diversity index across productive rearrangements. TCRdb limited this immuneACCESS table to in-frame rearrangements with V and J called. A share of clones is missing; checked studies link under half to unresolved V genes, and the rest is unexplained. The DNA was the basis for D and trimming; V, J and clone size are from that table. The sample includes fewer than 300,000 clones, with approximately 86% observed a single time. The ten largest clones represent 9% to 9.5% of the sample.

The collaborating institutions used their own protocols to collect whole blood in K2EDTA tubes. Collaborator samples were shipped for TCRbeta analysis as frozen whole blood, isolated PBMCs, or DNA extracted from either sample type. The receptor comes from a man aged 18 to 29 with active or convalescent COVID-19. The chain uses TRBV7-3 and TRBJ2-2; TRBD2 is possibly the D segment (5 matching bases). The sequenced sample consisted of peripheral blood. Here is the DNA: TGTGCCAGCAGCTTAGGGAGGAACACCGGGGAGCTGTTTTTT. This sequence encodes CASSLGRNTGELFF.